This T cell receptor (beta chain) was observed in a study of T cells in Graves' hyperthyroidism and ophthalmopathy. Each diagnosis was grounded in clinical symptoms, serum thyroxine and TRAb, thyroid ultrasound, and orbital computed tomography. Study-wide findings and caveats: Ophthalmopathy cases were set apart from stable hyperthyroidism by a 13 V-J model. Ophthalmopathy, as predicted by the model, came a median approximately 5.9 months after the prediction.

This CDR3 contains 15 residues. V lost 0 bases and J lost 0, with 11 bases in between. Germline V gene data show CDR1 as DFQATT and CDR2 as SNEGSKA (reference sequence). It was RNA transcripts that yielded the amplified TCR beta CDR3 regions. First-round RT-PCR of the TCR CDR3 relied on the HTBI primer set. TCRdb reprocessed the multiplex PCR reads with MiXCR, giving one entry per CDR3 protein. The data contain over 200,000 distinct CDR3 sequences, 15% to 20% of them seen just once; the ten biggest clones take up around two fifths. On this clonotype: Its antigen is currently unknown.

The sequenced sample was blood. The chain carries TRBV20-1 and TRBJ1-1, with D possibly TRBD1 on 6 matching bases. The sequence was collected from a man aged 35-49 years with Graves' hyperthyroidism. The CDR3 region has the DNA TGCAGTGCTAGAGACTCACAGGGCATGAACACTGAAGCTTTCTTT. This gives the protein CSARDSQGMNTEAFF.